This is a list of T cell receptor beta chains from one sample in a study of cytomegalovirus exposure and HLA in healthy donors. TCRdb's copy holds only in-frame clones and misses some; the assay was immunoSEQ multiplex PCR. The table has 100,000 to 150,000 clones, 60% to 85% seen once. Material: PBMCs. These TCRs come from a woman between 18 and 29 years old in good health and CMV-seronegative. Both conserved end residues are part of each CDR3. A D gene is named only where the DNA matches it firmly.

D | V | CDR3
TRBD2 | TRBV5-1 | CASSLAIAGEDEQFF
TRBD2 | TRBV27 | CASSLRTSAPDEQFF
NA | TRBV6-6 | CASSYTGSEAFF
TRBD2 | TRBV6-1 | CASRGLGTGELFF
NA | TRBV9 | CASSVELPADEQFF
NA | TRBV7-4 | CASSPIVGEGSYEQYF
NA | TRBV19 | CASSLYRQTEAFF
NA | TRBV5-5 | CASSPRTATEAFF
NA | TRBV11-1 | CASSLVAVMNTEAFF
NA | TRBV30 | CAWSPGSSRETQYF
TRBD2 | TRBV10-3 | CAISAAGEKNEQFF
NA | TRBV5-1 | CASSLIRDTEAFF
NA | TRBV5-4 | CASTAGTRETQYF
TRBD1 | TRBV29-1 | CSAPDRGSNYGYTF
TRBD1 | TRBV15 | CATALGTGRGGGQFF
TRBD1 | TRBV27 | CASSSQGAVGPAAEAFF
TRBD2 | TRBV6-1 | CASSVGLAEHNEQFF
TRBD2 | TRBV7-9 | CASSLRTSGSRDTQYF
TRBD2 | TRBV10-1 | CASSDWTSGGLDEQFF
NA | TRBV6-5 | CASSSRGEGMGGYTF
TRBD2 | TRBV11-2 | CASRPLADTYEQYF
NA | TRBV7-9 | CASSLDGSSYEQYF
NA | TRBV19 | CASSIVGIQPQHF
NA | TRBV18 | CASSPSFLSGPGNEQFF
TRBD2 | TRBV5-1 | CASSLKLADDSYEQYF
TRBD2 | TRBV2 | CASPSGRGSEQFF
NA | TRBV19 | CASSLDRRNEKLFF
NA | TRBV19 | CASSNDRGSYNEQFF
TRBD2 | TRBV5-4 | CASSPGLVGEQYF
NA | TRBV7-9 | CSSSSSGVNYGYTF
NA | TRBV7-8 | CASSWPSQGPEQFF
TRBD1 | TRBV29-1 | CSVAQGASQPQHF
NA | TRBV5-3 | CARVRRSADEKLFF
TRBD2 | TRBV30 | CAWSPGSGSRYEQYF
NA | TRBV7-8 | CASSHPGLPTADTQYF
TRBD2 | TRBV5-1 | CASSAGLASTYEQYF
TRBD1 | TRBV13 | CASSSGTGGVEAFF
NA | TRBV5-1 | CASPPVIKTYEQYF
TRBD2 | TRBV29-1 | CSVENSGTREQFF
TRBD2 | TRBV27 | CASGQRGYNEQFF
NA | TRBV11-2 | CASSSPGEGGYTF
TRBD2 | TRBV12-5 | CASGPPGRGYEQYF
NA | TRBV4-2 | CASSSTTSTNEKLFF
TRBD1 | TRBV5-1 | CASSLVLMSTGLSYGYTF
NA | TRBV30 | CAWGGSTDTQYF
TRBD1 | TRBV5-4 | CASTPRDRDHGYTF